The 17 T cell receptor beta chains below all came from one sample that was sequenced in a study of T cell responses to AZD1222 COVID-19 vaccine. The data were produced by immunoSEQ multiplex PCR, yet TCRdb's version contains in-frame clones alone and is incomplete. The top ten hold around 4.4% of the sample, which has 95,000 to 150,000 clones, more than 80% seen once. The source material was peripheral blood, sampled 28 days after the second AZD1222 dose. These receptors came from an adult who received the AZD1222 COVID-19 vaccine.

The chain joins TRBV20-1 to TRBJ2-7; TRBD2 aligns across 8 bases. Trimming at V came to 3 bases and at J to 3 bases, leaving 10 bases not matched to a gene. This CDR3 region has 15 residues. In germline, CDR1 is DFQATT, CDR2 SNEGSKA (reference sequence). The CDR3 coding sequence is TGCAGTGCTAGTTCCCCAGGTAGCGGGAACTACGAGCAGTACTTC. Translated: CSASSPGSGNYEQYF.

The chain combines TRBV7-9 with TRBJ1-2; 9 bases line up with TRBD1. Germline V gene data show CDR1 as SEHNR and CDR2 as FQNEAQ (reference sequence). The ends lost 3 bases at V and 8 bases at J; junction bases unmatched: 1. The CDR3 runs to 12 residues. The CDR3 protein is CASSFGTGGYTF. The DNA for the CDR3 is TGTGCCAGCAGCTTTGGGACAGGGGGCTACACCTTC.

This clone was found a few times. CDR3 protein: CASSYQQAGVTGELFF. The CDR3 coding sequence is TGTGCCAGCAGTTACCAACAGGCGGGGGTCACCGGGGAGCTGTTTTTT. This chain links TRBV6-5 with TRBJ2-2, with 7 nucleotides matching TRBD2. The CDR3 consists of 16 residues. After removal of 2 bases from V and 4 bases from J, the junction contained 7 bases not matched to a gene. CDR1 is MNHEY, CDR2 SVGAGI, per germline.

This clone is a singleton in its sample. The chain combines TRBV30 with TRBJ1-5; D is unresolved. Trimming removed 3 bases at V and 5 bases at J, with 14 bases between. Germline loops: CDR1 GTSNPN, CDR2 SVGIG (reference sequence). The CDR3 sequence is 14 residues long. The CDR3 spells CAWRHSKVDQPQHF. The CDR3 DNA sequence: TGTGCCTGGAGACACTCCAAAGTGGATCAGCCCCAGCATTTT.

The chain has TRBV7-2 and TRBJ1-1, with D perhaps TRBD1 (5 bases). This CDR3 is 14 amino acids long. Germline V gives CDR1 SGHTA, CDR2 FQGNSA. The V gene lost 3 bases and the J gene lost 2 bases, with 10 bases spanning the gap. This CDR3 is CASSFRGLNTEAFF. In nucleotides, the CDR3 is TGTGCCAGCAGCTTCCGGGGCCTAAACACTGAAGCTTTCTTT.

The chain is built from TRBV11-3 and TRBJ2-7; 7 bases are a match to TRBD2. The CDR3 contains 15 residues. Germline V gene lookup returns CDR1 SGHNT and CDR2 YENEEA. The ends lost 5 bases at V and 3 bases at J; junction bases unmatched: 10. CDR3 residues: CASSPTGAGNYEQYF. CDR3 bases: TGTGCCAGCAGCCCCACGGGAGCGGGGAACTACGAGCAGTACTTC.

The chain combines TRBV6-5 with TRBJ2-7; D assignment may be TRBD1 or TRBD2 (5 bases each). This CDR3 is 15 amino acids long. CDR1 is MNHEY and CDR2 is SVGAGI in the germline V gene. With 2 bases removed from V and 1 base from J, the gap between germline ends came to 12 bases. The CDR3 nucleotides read TGTGCCAGCAGTTACAGTGGGGACCCTTCCTACGAGCAGTACTTC. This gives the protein CASSYSGDPSYEQYF.

CDR3 loop: CASNRFTGGGSTDTQYF. CDR3 nucleotide sequence: TGTGCCAGCAACCGTTTCACAGGGGGGGGTAGCACAGATACGCAGTATTTT. This chain uses TRBV2 with TRBJ2-3; D may be TRBD1 (8 bases). Trimming removed 7 bases at V and 0 bases at J, with 20 bases between. In germline, CDR1 is SNHLY, CDR2 FYNNEI. The CDR3 has 17 residues. The variable domain in full, completed from reference TRBV2 and TRBJ2-3, reads EPEVTQTPSHQVTQMGQEVILRCVPISNHLYFYWYRQILGQKVEFLVSFYNNEISEKSEIFDDQFSVERPDGSNFTLKIRSTKLEDSAMYFCASNRFTGGGSTDTQYFGPGTRLTVL.

CDR3 DNA sequence: TGTGCCAGCAGCCAGGGACTCTCCTCACCCCTCCACTTT. Translated, it gives CASSQGLSSPLHF. The chain combines TRBV14 with TRBJ1-6; D possibly corresponds to TRBD1 (5 bases). V was clipped by 3 bases and J by 10 bases, with 10 bases between them. Germline CDR1 is SGHDN and CDR2 is FVKESK. This CDR3 contains 13 residues.

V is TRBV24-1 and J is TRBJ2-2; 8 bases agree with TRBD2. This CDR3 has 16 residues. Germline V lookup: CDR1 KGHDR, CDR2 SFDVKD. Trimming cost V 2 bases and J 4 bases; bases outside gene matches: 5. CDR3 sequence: CATSDSGAGVTGELFF. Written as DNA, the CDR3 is TGTGCCACCAGTGATTCTGGAGCGGGGGTCACCGGGGAGCTGTTTTTT.

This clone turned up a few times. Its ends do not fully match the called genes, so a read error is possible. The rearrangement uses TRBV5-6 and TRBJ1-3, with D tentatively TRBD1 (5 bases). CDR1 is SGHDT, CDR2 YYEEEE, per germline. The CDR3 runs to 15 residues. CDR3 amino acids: CASSQHPTGGSTIYF. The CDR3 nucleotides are TGTGCCAGCAGCCAGCACCCAACAGGTGGAAGCACCATATATTTT. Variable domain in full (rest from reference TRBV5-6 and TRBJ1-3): DAGVTQSPTHLIKTRGQQVTLRCSPKSGHDTVSWYQQALGQGPQFIFQYYEEEERQRGNFPDRFSGHQFPNYSSELNVNALLLGDSALYLCASSQHPTGGSTIYFGEGSWLTVV.

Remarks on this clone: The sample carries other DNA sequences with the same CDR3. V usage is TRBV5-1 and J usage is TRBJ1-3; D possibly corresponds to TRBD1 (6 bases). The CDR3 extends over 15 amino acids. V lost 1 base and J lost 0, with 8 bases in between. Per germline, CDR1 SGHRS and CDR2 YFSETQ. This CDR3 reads CASSLTGSSGNTIYF. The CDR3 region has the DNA TGCGCCAGCAGCTTGACAGGGAGCTCTGGAAACACCATATATTTT.

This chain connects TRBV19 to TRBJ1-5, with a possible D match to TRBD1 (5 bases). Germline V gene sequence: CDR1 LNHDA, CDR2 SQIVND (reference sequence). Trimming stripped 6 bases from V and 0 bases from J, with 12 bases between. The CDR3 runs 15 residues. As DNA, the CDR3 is TGTGCCAGTAGCTCTACAGGTTATAGCAATCAGCCCCAGCATTTT. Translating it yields CASSSTGYSNQPQHF.

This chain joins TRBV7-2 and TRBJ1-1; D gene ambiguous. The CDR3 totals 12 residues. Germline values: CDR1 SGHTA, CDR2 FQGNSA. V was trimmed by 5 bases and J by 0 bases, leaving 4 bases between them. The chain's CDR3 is CASSAMNTEAFF. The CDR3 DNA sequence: TGTGCCAGCAGCGCCATGAACACTGAAGCTTTCTTT.

CDR3 sequence (DNA): TGTGCCAGCAGCTATAAAAGTGCTAATGAAAAACTGTTTTTT. It translates to CASSYKSANEKLFF. The chain combines TRBV5-4 with TRBJ1-4, with no clear D. The V gene lost 3 bases and the J gene lost 3 bases, with 9 bases spanning the gap. Looked up from germline, CDR1 is SGHNT and CDR2 is YYREEE (reference sequence). This CDR3 is built from 14 residues.

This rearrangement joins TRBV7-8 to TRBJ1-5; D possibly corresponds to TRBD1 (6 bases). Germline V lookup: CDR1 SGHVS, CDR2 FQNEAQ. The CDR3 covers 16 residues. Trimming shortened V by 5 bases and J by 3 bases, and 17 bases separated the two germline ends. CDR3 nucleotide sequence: TGTGCCAGCAGCCTCATGGATTACAGGGACAATCAGCCCCAGCATTTT. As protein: CASSLMDYRDNQPQHF.

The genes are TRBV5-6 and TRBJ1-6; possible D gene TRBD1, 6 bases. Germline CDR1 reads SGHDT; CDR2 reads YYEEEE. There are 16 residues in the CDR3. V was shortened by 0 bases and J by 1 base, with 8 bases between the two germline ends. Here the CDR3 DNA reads TGTGCCAGCAGCTTGGACAGGGTGTCCTATAATTCACCCCTCCACTTT. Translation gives CASSLDRVSYNSPLHF. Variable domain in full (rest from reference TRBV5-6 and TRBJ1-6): DAGVTQSPTHLIKTRGQQVTLRCSPKSGHDTVSWYQQALGQGPQFIFQYYEEEERQRGNFPDRFSGHQFPNYSSELNVNALLLGDSALYLCASSLDRVSYNSPLHFGNGTRLTVT.